The 18 T cell receptor beta chains given below trace back to one sample, sequenced in a study of T-cell memory formation after mild COVID-19. Each CDR3 protein is one row after TCRdb ran MiXCR on the 5' RACE reads. Of around 340,000 distinct CDR3 sequences listed, roughly 13% are singletons. Sequencing was carried out using PBMCs or a T cell subset sorted from them (not recorded which). These TCRs come from a man between 18 and 35 years old who had mild COVID-19 (a few samples of this study predate the infection). Cell type and time point are not known.

This clonotype was seen at least ten times. V and J are TRBV9 and TRBJ2-7; 7 bases agree with TRBD1. V lost 3 bases, J lost 2 bases, and 8 bases stayed unmatched. Germline V CDR1 and CDR2: SGDLS, YYNGEE. The CDR3 length is 15 residues. The CDR3 region is CASSASPQGAYEQYF. DNA for the CDR3: TGTGCCAGCAGCGCGAGCCCTCAGGGGGCCTACGAGCAGTACTTC.

DNA for the CDR3: TGCAGTGTTGGCCGGAGTAACGGAGGGGAGGGCTACACCTTC. This codes for CSVGRSNGGEGYTF. The chain has TRBV20-1 and TRBJ1-2, with a possible D match to TRBD1 (5 bases). The CDR3 runs 14 residues. The germline V gene encodes CDR1 DFQATT and CDR2 SNEGSKA (reference sequence). Trimming pared 7 bases from V and 8 bases from J, leaving 23 bases between.

This clonotype was detected many times. CDR3 sequence reads: CASSQGTVNEQFF. The CDR3 region has the DNA TGCGCCAGCAGCCAGGGGACAGTCAATGAGCAGTTCTTC. The chain recombines TRBV4-3 with TRBJ2-1, with 7 nucleotides matching TRBD1. Unmatched junction bases numbered 2, after V lost 3 bases and J lost 6 bases. Germline values: CDR1 LGHNA, CDR2 YSLEER. The CDR3 extends over 13 amino acids.

J is TRBJ2-5 and V is TRBV5-1; D is possibly TRBD1 (6 bases). The V gene's germline CDR1 is SGHRS and CDR2 YFSETQ. V lost 2 bases and J 5 bases, leaving 16 bases between the germline ends. There are 15 residues in the CDR3. The CDR3 is CASSLGTGQEETQYF. In DNA form, the CDR3 reads TGCGCCAGCAGCTTAGGAACAGGGCAGGAGGAGACCCAGTACTTC.

The sample holds a few counts of this clonotype. The chain links TRBV18 to TRBJ2-2; 9 positions match TRBD2. The CDR3 is 16 residues long. V shed 5 bases, J shed 4 bases, and the junction held 8 bases outside the gene matches. Germline assignment: CDR1 KGHSH and CDR2 LQKENI. The CDR3 here is CASSYQGTSSTGELFF. The CDR3 DNA reads as TGTGCCAGCTCATACCAAGGGACTAGCAGCACCGGGGAGCTGTTTTTT.

The V and J genes are TRBV29-1 and TRBJ2-2; TRBD1 might be the D (5 bases). V dropped 7 bases and J dropped 2 bases, with 14 bases sitting between them. Germline assignment: CDR1 SQVTM and CDR2 ANQGSEA. This CDR3 has 14 residues. CDR3 region: CSAGQGFNTGELFF. The CDR3 DNA reads as TGCAGCGCCGGGCAGGGCTTCAACACCGGGGAGCTGTTTTTT.

This clonotype showed up just a few times. This rearrangement joins TRBV20-1 to TRBJ2-1, with D tentatively TRBD1 (6 bases). From germline, CDR1 is DFQATT and CDR2 SNEGSKA (reference sequence). V dropped 2 bases and J dropped 4 bases, with 18 bases sitting between them. This CDR3 is built from 16 residues. The DNA of the CDR3 is TGCAGTGCTAGAAACGTACAGGGCCCGATTTACAATGAGCAGTTCTTC. Its protein is CSARNVQGPIYNEQFF.

This clonotype has more than one count but fewer than ten. The V call is TRBV18, the J call TRBJ2-3; D uncertain. V gave up 3 bases and J gave up 6 bases, with 7 bases separating them. The length of the CDR3 is 12 residues. Germline loops: CDR1 KGHSH, CDR2 LQKENI. CDR3 DNA sequence: TGTGCCAGCTCACCTACCCGGGATACGCAGTATTTT. Translated, it gives CASSPTRDTQYF.

In nucleotides, the CDR3 is TGCAGCACCATCCGGGGATCTAGCACAGATACGCAGTATTTT. Its protein is CSTIRGSSTDTQYF. This rearrangement joins TRBV29-1 to TRBJ2-3; weak D call: TRBD2 (5 bases). Germline V gene data show CDR1 as SQVTM and CDR2 as ANQGSEA. The germline V and J ends were trimmed by 8 bases and 0 bases, with 15 bases remaining between them. This CDR3 comprises 14 residues.

V and J are TRBV7-9 and TRBJ1-1; D might be TRBD1 (5 bases). The CDR3 contains 14 residues. V lost 5 bases, J lost 5 bases, and 15 bases lay in between. Germline V lookup: CDR1 SEHNR, CDR2 FQNEAQ (reference sequence). CDR3 loop: CASSPGLRRTEAFF. DNA for the CDR3: TGTGCCAGCAGCCCGGGACTCCGGCGGACTGAAGCTTTCTTT.

In this sample, this clonotype turned up a few times. V gene TRBV5-1 combines with J gene TRBJ1-1, with D uncertain. Per germline, CDR1 SGHRS and CDR2 YFSETQ. The CDR3 runs to 16 residues. With 0 bases removed from V and 1 base from J, the gap between germline ends came to 13 bases. The CDR3, as DNA: TGCGCCAGCAGCTTGGCCGAAATGAGGGCGAACACTGAAGCTTTCTTT. Translated: CASSLAEMRANTEAFF.

In this sample, this clonotype turned up a few times. The rearrangement joins TRBV6-1 to TRBJ2-3, with TRBD2 matching over 8 bases. Unmatched junction bases numbered 13, after V lost 8 bases and J lost 6 bases. The CDR3 sequence is 15 residues long. The germline V gene encodes CDR1 MNHNS and CDR2 SASEGT. CDR3 coding DNA: TGTGCCAGCTCGCCCGGGGGGGTCGAGGGGGATACGCAGTATTTT. Protein product: CASSPGGVEGDTQYF.

This clonotype was counted only a few times. The rearrangement uses TRBV7-2 and TRBJ2-5; D is ambiguous. The CDR3 length is 14 residues. Trimming took 4 bases from V and 1 from J, leaving 10 bases between them. The germline V gene has CDR1 SGHTA and CDR2 FQGNSA. The CDR3 loop reads CASSSRRLQETQYF. Written as DNA, the CDR3 is TGTGCCAGCAGCTCGAGACGCCTCCAAGAGACCCAGTACTTC. The full variable domain, completed using reference TRBV7-2 and TRBJ2-5, is GAGVSQSPSNKVTEKGKDVELRCDPISGHTALYWYRQSLGQGLEFLIYFQGNSAPDKSGLPSDRFSAERTGGSVSTLTIQRTQQEDSAVYLCASSSRRLQETQYFGPGTRLLVL.

In this sample, this clonotype turned up a few times. The chain couples TRBV19 to TRBJ2-1; D ambiguous. Germline CDR1 reads LNHDA; CDR2 reads SQIVND (reference sequence). V was trimmed by 2 bases and J by 8 bases, leaving 10 bases between them. The CDR3 is 13 residues long. The CDR3 region is CASSIRGFYEQFF. The CDR3, as DNA: TGTGCCAGTAGTATACGAGGTTTCTATGAGCAGTTCTTC. Full variable domain (remainder filled in from reference TRBV19 and TRBJ2-1): DGGITQSPKYLFRKEGQNVTLSCEQNLNHDAMYWYRQDPGQGLRLIYYSQIVNDFQKGDIAEGYSVSREKKESFPLTVTSAQKNPTAFYLCASSIRGFYEQFFGPGTRLTVL.

The chain recombines TRBV4-1 with TRBJ2-1; D unresolved. CDR1 MGHRA and CDR2 YSYEKL come from the germline V gene. V was clipped by 3 bases and J by 2 bases, with 17 bases between them. The CDR3 runs to 17 residues. CDR3: CASSHLWKTPTYNEQFF. DNA of the CDR3: TGCGCCAGCAGCCACTTGTGGAAGACTCCTACCTACAATGAGCAGTTCTTC.

This chain uses TRBV6-5 with TRBJ1-4; a possible D gene is TRBD1 (5 bases). Germline V gives CDR1 MNHEY, CDR2 SVGAGI. The CDR3 extends over 15 amino acids. The V gene lost 6 bases and the J gene lost 4 bases, with 15 bases spanning the gap. The CDR3 region is CASSHGWGSNEKLFF. CDR3 DNA sequence: TGTGCCAGCAGCCACGGGTGGGGCAGTAATGAAAAACTGTTTTTT.

The chain is built from TRBV6-5 and TRBJ1-1; a possible D gene is TRBD1 (6 bases). The V gene lost 6 bases and the J gene lost 8 bases, with 13 bases spanning the gap. Germline lookup yields CDR1 MNHEY and CDR2 SVGAGI. This CDR3 region has 12 residues. CDR3 region: CASSTTGSEAFF. CDR3 DNA: TGTGCCAGCAGCACTACAGGGTCCGAAGCTTTCTTT.

In this sample, this clonotype turned up a few times. This chain connects TRBV7-9 to TRBJ2-7; TRBD1 agrees at 7 bases. With V trimmed by 3 bases and J by 3 bases, 8 bases remained unmatched. The CDR3 totals 15 residues. The germline V gene encodes CDR1 SEHNR and CDR2 FQNEAQ (reference sequence). The CDR3 sequence: CASSFWTGRDYEQYF. The CDR3 DNA is TGTGCCAGCAGCTTCTGGACAGGACGAGACTACGAGCAGTACTTC.